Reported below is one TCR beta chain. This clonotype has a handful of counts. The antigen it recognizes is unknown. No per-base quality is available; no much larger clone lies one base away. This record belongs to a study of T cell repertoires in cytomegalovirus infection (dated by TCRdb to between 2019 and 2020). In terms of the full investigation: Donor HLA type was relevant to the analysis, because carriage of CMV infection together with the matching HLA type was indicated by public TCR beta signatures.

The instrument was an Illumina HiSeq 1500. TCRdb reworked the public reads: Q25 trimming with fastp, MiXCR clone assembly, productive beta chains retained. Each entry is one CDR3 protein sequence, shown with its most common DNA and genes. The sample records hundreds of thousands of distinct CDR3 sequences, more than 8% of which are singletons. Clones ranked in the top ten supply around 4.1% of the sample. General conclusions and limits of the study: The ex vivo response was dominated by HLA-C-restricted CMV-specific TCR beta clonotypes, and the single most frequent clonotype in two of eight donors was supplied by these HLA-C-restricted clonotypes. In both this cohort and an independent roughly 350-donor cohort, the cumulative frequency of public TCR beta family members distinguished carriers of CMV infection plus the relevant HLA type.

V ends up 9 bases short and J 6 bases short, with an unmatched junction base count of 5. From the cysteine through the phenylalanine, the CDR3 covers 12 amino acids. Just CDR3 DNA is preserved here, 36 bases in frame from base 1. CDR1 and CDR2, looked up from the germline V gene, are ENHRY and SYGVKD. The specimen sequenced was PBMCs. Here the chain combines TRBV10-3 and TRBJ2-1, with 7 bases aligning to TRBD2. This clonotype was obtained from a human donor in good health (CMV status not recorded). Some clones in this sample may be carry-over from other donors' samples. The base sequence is TGTGCCATGTCCGGGGGGTCCAATGAGCAGTTCTTC. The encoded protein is CAMSGGSNEQFF.